One and the same sample provided the 16 T cell receptor beta chains below, sequenced in a study of cytomegalovirus exposure and HLA in healthy donors. The method was immunoSEQ multiplex PCR; TCRdb's version includes in-frame clones alone and lacks a portion of them. This sample carries tens of thousands of clones, 85% to 95% of them seen once, and the ten largest clones take less than 2.5%. Source material: PBMCs. The receptors stem from a woman between 18 and 30 years old in good health and CMV-seronegative.

The chain is built from TRBV2 and TRBJ1-4; D uncertain. Trimming took off 4 bases at V and 8 bases at J, with 14 bases between the two ends. This CDR3 spans 14 amino acids. In germline, CDR1 is SNHLY, CDR2 FYNNEI. The CDR3 sequence is CASSAGIHPEKLFF. For the CDR3, the DNA is TGTGCCAGCAGTGCAGGAATCCACCCCGAAAAACTGTTTTTT.

The gene calls are TRBV27 and TRBJ2-1; TRBD2 matches at 11 bases. The germline gives CDR1 MNHEY, CDR2 SMNVEV (reference sequence). The junction had 7 bases not matched to a gene; V was cut back by 6 bases and J by 9 bases. CDR3 length: 14 amino acids. CDR3 bases: TGTGCCAGCAGCGGACTAGCGGGTCCCCCTGAGCAGTTCTTC. The encoded protein is CASSGLAGPPEQFF.

The rearrangement links TRBV19 to TRBJ2-7; 8 positions agree with TRBD1. Per germline, CDR1 LNHDA and CDR2 SQIVND (reference sequence). This CDR3 contains 13 residues. The ends lost 6 bases at V and 0 bases at J; junction bases unmatched: 1. CDR3 in DNA: TGTGCCAGTAGCACAGGGGGCTCCTACGAGCAGTACTTC. The encoded protein is CASSTGGSYEQYF.

The J gene is TRBJ1-5, the V gene TRBV6-5; TRBD1 might be the D (5 bases). This CDR3 spans 15 amino acids. V lost 4 bases to trimming and J lost 7 bases, with 17 bases between them. Per germline, CDR1 MNHEY and CDR2 SVGAGI. CDR3 region: CASSSRGGGGQPQHF. CDR3 nucleotide sequence: TGTGCCAGCAGTTCCCGGGGGGGAGGTGGACAGCCCCAGCATTTT.

J is TRBJ2-7 and V is TRBV19; 7 bases fit TRBD1. The V gene's germline CDR1 is LNHDA and CDR2 SQIVND (reference sequence). The V and J ends lost 4 bases and 4 bases, in that order; junction bases with no gene match: 4. The CDR3 is made up of 13 amino acids. Here the CDR3 DNA reads TGTGCCAGTAGTACCCAGGGGGAGTACGAGCAGTACTTC. It specifies CASSTQGEYEQYF.

The chain uses TRBV5-1 and TRBJ2-1, with D maybe TRBD2 (5 bases). Trimming removed 5 bases from V and 0 bases from J, with 12 bases in between. This CDR3 comprises 15 residues. Germline V gene data show CDR1 as SGHRS and CDR2 as YFSETQ. CDR3 region: CASSQWENSYNEQFF. The CDR3 nucleotides read TGCGCCAGCAGTCAGTGGGAGAACTCCTACAATGAGCAGTTCTTC.

The rearrangement joins TRBV7-9 to TRBJ1-5; unclear D gene. Trimming pared 5 bases from V and 3 bases from J, leaving 11 bases between. This CDR3 contains 14 residues. Germline loops: CDR1 SEHNR, CDR2 FQNEAQ (reference sequence). CDR3 sequence reads: CASSPEESNQPQHF. The CDR3 bases are TGTGCCAGCAGCCCCGAGGAATCCAATCAGCCCCAGCATTTT.

J is TRBJ2-4 and V is TRBV5-1, with 7 bases matching TRBD1. Trimming cost V 3 bases and J 7 bases; bases outside gene matches: 10. Germline V gene data show CDR1 as SGHRS and CDR2 as YFSETQ. The CDR3 totals 15 residues. The CDR3 DNA follows: TGCGCCAGCAGCTCGGGGACAGTGGGTTCTAACATTCAGTACTTC. It codes for CASSSGTVGSNIQYF.

The V call is TRBV5-1, the J call TRBJ1-1; TRBD1 agrees at 8 bases. The CDR3 loop spans 15 amino acids. The junction had 9 bases not matched to a gene; V was cut back by 4 bases and J by 4 bases. Germline CDR1 SGHRS, CDR2 YFSETQ. The DNA of the CDR3 is TGCGCCAGCAGCCAGACGACAGGGGCGCGCACTGAAGCTTTCTTT. It encodes CASSQTTGARTEAFF.

The chain carries TRBV4-1 and TRBJ1-1; 10 nucleotides line up with TRBD1. V trimming: 1 base; J trimming: 6 bases; junction bases outside the gene matches: 5. The CDR3 has 15 residues. The germline V gene has CDR1 MGHRA and CDR2 YSYEKL. This CDR3 is CASSQGQGANAEAFF. The DNA for the CDR3 is TGCGCCAGCAGCCAAGGACAGGGGGCTAACGCTGAAGCTTTCTTT.

V and J are TRBV5-1 and TRBJ2-7; 8 bases fit TRBD2. V dropped 4 bases and J dropped 5; count of bases not matched to a gene: 11. Germline V lookup: CDR1 SGHRS, CDR2 YFSETQ. The CDR3 is 15 residues long. Written as DNA, the CDR3 is TGCGCCAGCAGCAACAGCGGGAGAGGTCAGAACGAGCAGTACTTC. This gives the protein CASSNSGRGQNEQYF.

The gene calls are TRBV10-3 and TRBJ1-3; D ambiguous. The length of the CDR3 is 15 residues. Germline V gene sequence: CDR1 ENHRY, CDR2 SYGVKD. The V end was cut by 8 bases, the J end by 0 bases, with 14 bases between. The CDR3: CAIGQAKDSGNTIYF. The CDR3 nucleotides are TGTGCCATCGGCCAGGCCAAGGACTCTGGAAACACCATATATTTT.

The chain joins TRBV2 to TRBJ1-3; a possible D gene is TRBD1 (5 bases). V was clipped by 6 bases and J by 4 bases, with 16 bases between them. Germline assignment: CDR1 SNHLY and CDR2 FYNNEI. The CDR3 consists of 15 residues. CDR3 in DNA: TGTGCCAGCAGGAGACTAGGGGCAGCGGGAAACACCATATATTTT. Encoded protein: CASRRLGAAGNTIYF. The full variable domain, in which reference TRBV2 and TRBJ1-3 provide the parts outside the CDR3, is EPEVTQTPSHQVTQMGQEVILRCVPISNHLYFYWYRQILGQKVEFLVSFYNNEISEKSEIFDDQFSVERPDGSNFTLKIRSTKLEDSAMYFCASRRLGAAGNTIYFGEGSWLTVV.

This sequence joins TRBV11-3 and TRBJ1-1; D unresolved. CDR3 length: 15 amino acids. Per the germline V gene, CDR1 is SGHNT and CDR2 is YENEEA. With 0 bases removed from V and 0 bases from J, the gap between germline ends came to 8 bases. The CDR3 here is CASSLDGVLNTEAFF. The CDR3 bases are TGTGCCAGCAGCTTAGACGGGGTGTTGAACACTGAAGCTTTCTTT.

The gene calls are TRBV5-4 and TRBJ2-1; 11 positions agree with TRBD2. J was trimmed by 8 bases and V by 2 bases; bases with no gene match: 6. This CDR3 region has 15 residues. The germline V gene has CDR1 SGHNT and CDR2 YYREEE (reference sequence). CDR3 DNA sequence: TGTGCCAGCAGCTTTAGCGGGAGGGCCATTTATGAGCAGTTCTTC. Amino acids: CASSFSGRAIYEQFF.

V is TRBV5-1 and J is TRBJ2-7, with TRBD1 identical over 8 bases. CDR3 size: 16 residues. CDR1 SGHRS and CDR2 YFSETQ come from the germline V gene. The J segment lost 2 bases and the V segment lost 0 bases, leaving 7 bases of the junction unmatched. In DNA, the CDR3 is TGCGCCAGCAGCTTGGGGATGACAGGGGCGACCTACGAGCAGTACTTC. This gives the protein CASSLGMTGATYEQYF.